A single sample is the source of the 14 T cell receptor beta chains below, sequenced in a study of T cell repertoires in cytomegalovirus infection. TCRdb re-derived calls from the reads in MiXCR, one entry per CDR3 protein. Altogether some 220,000 distinct CDR3 sequences are present, about 12% being singletons, with the ten largest covering 1.5% to 2%. Source material: PBMCs. The receptors come from a human donor in good health (CMV status not recorded). Some clones in this sample may be carry-over from other donors' samples.

This clonotype was seen a handful of times. The V call is TRBV5-4, the J call TRBJ2-3, with a tentative D call TRBD2 (5 bases). Germline values: CDR1 SGHNT, CDR2 YYREEE (reference sequence). The CDR3 runs 12 residues. The ends were cut back, 2 bases at V and 6 bases at J, with 7 bases in the middle. Here the CDR3 reads CASSLPGDTQYF. The CDR3 region has the DNA TGTGCCAGCAGCTTACCGGGGGATACGCAGTATTTT.

In this sample, this clonotype turned up a few times. This chain connects TRBV29-1 to TRBJ2-3; no clear D gene. Trimming removed 7 bases at V and 0 bases at J, with 14 bases between. This CDR3 comprises 14 residues. Germline CDR1 reads SQVTM; CDR2 reads ANQGSEA. CDR3 in DNA: TGCAGCGCTAAACCGACGTGGAGCACAGATACGCAGTATTTT. Encoded protein: CSAKPTWSTDTQYF.

This clonotype has a handful of counts. The chain carries TRBV10-3 and TRBJ2-1; 8 bases fit TRBD2. The V gene end was trimmed by 7 bases and the J gene end by 9 bases; junction bases not matched to a gene: 11. Germline CDR1 ENHRY, CDR2 SYGVKD. The CDR3 contains 14 residues. As DNA, the CDR3 is TGTGCCATCACTCCGACTAGCGATGCGATTGAGCAGTTCTTC. This sequence encodes CAITPTSDAIEQFF.

This clonotype was observed at least ten times. The chain employs TRBV7-8 and TRBJ2-3, with a weak D call TRBD1 (6 bases). The germline V gene encodes CDR1 SGHVS and CDR2 FQNEAQ. The germline V and J ends were trimmed by 11 bases and 6 bases, with 21 bases remaining between them. CDR3 size: 14 residues. CDR3 sequence reads: CAGPGVPRGDTQYF. CDR3 nucleotides: TGTGCCGGCCCAGGAGTTCCCAGGGGTGATACGCAGTATTTT.

Remarks on this clonotype: Possible read error: a much larger clone is one base away. The chain joins TRBV11-3 to TRBJ1-4, with D unresolved. Germline-derived CDR1 and CDR2 are SGHNT and YENEEA. V lost 3 bases and J 7 bases, leaving 9 bases between the germline ends. CDR3 length: 13 residues. The CDR3 sequence: CASSFNSTEKLFF. The DNA of the CDR3 is TGTGCCAGCAGCTTTAATTCCACTGAAAAACTGTTTTTT. The entire variable domain, with the rest obtained from reference TRBV11-3 and TRBJ1-4, is as follows: EAGVVQSPRYKIIEKKQPVAFWCNPISGHNTLYWYLQNLGQGPELLIRYENEEAVDDSQLPKDRFSAERLKGVDSTLKIQPAELGDSAVYLCASSFNSTEKLFFGSGTQLSVL.

This clonotype was seen at least ten times. The rearrangement uses TRBV7-3 and TRBJ2-3; TRBD2 matches 16 bases. The germline gives CDR1 SGHTA, CDR2 FQGTGA. With 2 bases clipped from V and 4 bases from J, the junction kept 9 bases outside the gene matches. The CDR3 is 19 amino acids. CDR3 in DNA: TGTGCCAGCAGCTTATTGTCGGCGGGACTAGCGGGAGGGGCAGATACGCAGTATTTT. As protein: CASSLLSAGLAGGADTQYF. The complete variable domain, with remaining parts taken from reference TRBV7-3 and TRBJ2-3, reads GAGVSQTPSNKVTEKGKYVELRCDPISGHTALYWYRQSLGQGPEFLIYFQGTGAADDSGLPNDRFFAVRPEGSVSTLKIQRTERGDSAVYLCASSLLSAGLAGGADTQYFGPGTRLTVL.

The gene calls are TRBV6-8 and TRBJ2-7; perhaps TRBD2 as D (6 bases). With 6 bases removed from V and 4 bases from J, the gap between germline ends came to 13 bases. The germline V gene has CDR1 MNHGY and CDR2 SAAAGT. The CDR3 is 13 residues long. The CDR3 DNA follows: TGTGCCAGCAGAACGGGACTCTTGTACGAGCAGTACTTC. This translates into CASRTGLLYEQYF.

This clonotype was counted many times. This sequence joins TRBV19 and TRBJ2-7; 15 bases align to TRBD2. Unmatched junction bases numbered 12, after V lost 0 bases and J lost 6 bases. The CDR3 has 19 residues. From germline, CDR1 is LNHDA and CDR2 SQIVND (reference sequence). CDR3 nucleotide sequence: TGTGCCAGTAGTATAGATTTGGGACTAGCGGGAGGAAAGGTATCCGAGCAGTACTTC. Protein product: CASSIDLGLAGGKVSEQYF. The full variable domain, rest sourced from reference TRBV19 and TRBJ2-7, is DGGITQSPKYLFRKEGQNVTLSCEQNLNHDAMYWYRQDPGQGLRLIYYSQIVNDFQKGDIAEGYSVSREKKESFPLTVTSAQKNPTAFYLCASSIDLGLAGGKVSEQYFGPGTRLTVT.

The chain employs TRBV5-1 and TRBJ1-1; D perhaps matches TRBD1 (6 bases). Germline CDR1 is SGHRS and CDR2 is YFSETQ. The CDR3 spans 13 residues. V gave up 5 bases and J gave up 3 bases, with 11 bases separating them. CDR3 amino acids: CASSHKGDTEAFF. The CDR3 DNA sequence: TGCGCCAGCAGTCACAAGGGGGACACTGAAGCTTTCTTT.

This clonotype was recorded at least ten times. The V and J genes are TRBV28 and TRBJ1-5; 7 bases are shared with TRBD1. The CDR3 length is 19 residues. The V and J ends lost 1 base and 7 bases, in that order; junction bases with no gene match: 19. Germline values: CDR1 MDHEN, CDR2 SYDVKM. CDR3 loop: CASSLSFAGTDGIKQPQHF. The CDR3 region has the DNA TGTGCCAGCAGTTTATCCTTTGCCGGGACAGACGGTATTAAGCAGCCCCAGCATTTT. Full variable domain (missing parts from reference TRBV28 and TRBJ1-5): DVKVTQSSRYLVKRTGEKVFLECVQDMDHENMFWYRQDPGLGLRLIYFSYDVKMKEKGDIPEGYSVSREKKERFSLILESASTNQTSMYLCASSLSFAGTDGIKQPQHFGDGTRLSIL.

This clonotype was picked up many times. The V and J genes are TRBV4-3 and TRBJ2-6; 7 nucleotides align to TRBD1. The trim removed 0 bases at V and 4 bases at J, leaving 6 bases unmatched. Germline lookup yields CDR1 LGHNA and CDR2 YSLEER. CDR3 length equals 17 residues. The DNA for the CDR3 is TGCGCCAGCAGCCAAGAACGGCAGGGGGACGGGGCCAACGTCCTGACTTTC. Amino acid sequence: CASSQERQGDGANVLTF.

In this sample, this clonotype turned up a few times. V usage is TRBV20-1 and J usage is TRBJ2-3, with 12 bases aligning to TRBD1. Germline V gives CDR1 DFQATT, CDR2 SNEGSKA (reference sequence). J was trimmed by 9 bases and V by 1 base; bases with no gene match: 5. The CDR3 sequence is 14 residues long. The chain's CDR3 is CSARAGTGGDTQYF. CDR3 in DNA: TGCAGTGCTAGAGCCGGGACAGGGGGCGACACGCAGTATTTT.

This clonotype was recorded a few times. V and J are TRBV18 and TRBJ2-7, with a tentative D call TRBD1 (5 bases). CDR3 size: 13 residues. The germline gives CDR1 KGHSH, CDR2 LQKENI. The V end was cut by 1 base, the J end by 4 bases, with 8 bases between. The DNA of the CDR3 is TGTGCCAGCTCACCACGACAGACTTACGAGCAGTACTTC. It is translated as CASSPRQTYEQYF.

This clonotype was recorded many times. J is TRBJ2-2 and V is TRBV6-1, with D tentatively TRBD2 (6 bases). Germline V gene data show CDR1 as MNHNS and CDR2 as SASEGT. The CDR3 consists of 14 residues. Trimming left V 2 bases short and J 7 bases short, with 11 bases between. The CDR3 region is CASSELAFNGELFF. CDR3 sequence (DNA): TGTGCCAGCAGTGAACTAGCGTTCAACGGGGAGCTGTTTTTT.